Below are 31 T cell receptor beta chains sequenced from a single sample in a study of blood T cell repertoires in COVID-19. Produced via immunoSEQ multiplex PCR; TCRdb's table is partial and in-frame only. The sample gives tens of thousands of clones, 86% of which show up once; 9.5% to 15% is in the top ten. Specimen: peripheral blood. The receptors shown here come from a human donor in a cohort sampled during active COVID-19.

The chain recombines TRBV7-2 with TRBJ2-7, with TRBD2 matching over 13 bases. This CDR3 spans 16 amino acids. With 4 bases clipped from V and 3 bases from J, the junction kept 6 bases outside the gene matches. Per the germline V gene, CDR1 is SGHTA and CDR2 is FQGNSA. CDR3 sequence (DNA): TGTGCCAGCAGCTCCGGAAGACTAGCGGGGGGCTACGAGCAGTACTTC. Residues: CASSSGRLAGGYEQYF.

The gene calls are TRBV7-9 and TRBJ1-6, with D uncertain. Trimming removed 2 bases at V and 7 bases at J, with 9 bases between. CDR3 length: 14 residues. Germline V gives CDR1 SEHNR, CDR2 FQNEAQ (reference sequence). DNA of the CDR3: TGTGCCAGCAGCTTACTTACAGAGAATTCACCCCTCCACTTT. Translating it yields CASSLLTENSPLHF. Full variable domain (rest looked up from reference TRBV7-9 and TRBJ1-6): DTGVSQNPRHKITKRGQNVTFRCDPISEHNRLYWYRQTLGQGPEFLTYFQNEAQLEKSRLLSDRFSAERPKGSFSTLEIQRTEQGDSAMYLCASSLLTENSPLHFGNGTRLTVT.

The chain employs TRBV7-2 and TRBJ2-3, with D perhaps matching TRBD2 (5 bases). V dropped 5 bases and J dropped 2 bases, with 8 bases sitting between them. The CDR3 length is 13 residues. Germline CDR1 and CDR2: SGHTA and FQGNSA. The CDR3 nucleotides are TGTGCCAGCAGCCGCGGGTTCACAGATACGCAGTATTTT. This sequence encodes CASSRGFTDTQYF.

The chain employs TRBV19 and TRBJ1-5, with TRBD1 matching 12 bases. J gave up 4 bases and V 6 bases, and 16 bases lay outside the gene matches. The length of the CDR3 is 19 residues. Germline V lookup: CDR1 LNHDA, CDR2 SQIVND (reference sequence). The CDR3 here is CASSKRPGQGAQGNQPQHF. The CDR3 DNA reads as TGTGCCAGTAGCAAGCGCCCGGGACAGGGGGCGCAGGGTAATCAGCCCCAGCATTTT.

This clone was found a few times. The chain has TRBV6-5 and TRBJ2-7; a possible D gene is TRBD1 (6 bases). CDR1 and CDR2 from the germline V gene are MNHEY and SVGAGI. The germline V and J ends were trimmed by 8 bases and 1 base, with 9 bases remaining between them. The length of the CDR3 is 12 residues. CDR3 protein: CASGTGSYEQYF. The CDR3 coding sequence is TGTGCCAGCGGAACAGGGTCCTACGAGCAGTACTTC.

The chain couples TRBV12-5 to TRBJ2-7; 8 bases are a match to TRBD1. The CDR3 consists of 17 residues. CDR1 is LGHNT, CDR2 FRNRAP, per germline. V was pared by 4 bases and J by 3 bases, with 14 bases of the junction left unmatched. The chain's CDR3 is CASGSDREVNLNYEQYF. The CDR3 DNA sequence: TGTGCTAGTGGTTCGGACAGGGAGGTAAACCTAAACTACGAGCAGTACTTC. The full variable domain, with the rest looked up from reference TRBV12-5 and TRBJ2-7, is DARVTQTPRHKVTEMGQEVTMRCQPILGHNTVFWYRQTMMQGLELLAYFRNRAPLDDSGMPKDRFSAEMPDATLATLKIQPSEPRDSAVYFCASGSDREVNLNYEQYFGPGTRLTVT.

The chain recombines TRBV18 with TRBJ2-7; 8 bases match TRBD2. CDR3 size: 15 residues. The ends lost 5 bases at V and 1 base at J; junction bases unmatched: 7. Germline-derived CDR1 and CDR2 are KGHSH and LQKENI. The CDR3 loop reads CASSVGGGSSYEQYF. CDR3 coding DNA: TGTGCCAGCTCAGTCGGGGGGGGCTCATCCTACGAGCAGTACTTC.

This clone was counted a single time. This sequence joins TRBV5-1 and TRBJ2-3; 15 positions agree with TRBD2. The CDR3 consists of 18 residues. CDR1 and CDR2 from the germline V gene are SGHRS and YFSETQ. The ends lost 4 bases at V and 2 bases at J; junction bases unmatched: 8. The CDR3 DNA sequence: TGCGCCAGCAGCGGCGGACTAGCGGGGGGGCAAGCCACAGATACGCAGTATTTT. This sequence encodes CASSGGLAGGQATDTQYF.

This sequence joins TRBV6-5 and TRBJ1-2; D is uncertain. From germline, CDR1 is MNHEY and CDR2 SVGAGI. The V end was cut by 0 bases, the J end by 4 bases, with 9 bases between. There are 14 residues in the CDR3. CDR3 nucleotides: TGTGCCAGCAGTTACTCGCAACAAGTCTATGGCTACACCTTC. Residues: CASSYSQQVYGYTF.

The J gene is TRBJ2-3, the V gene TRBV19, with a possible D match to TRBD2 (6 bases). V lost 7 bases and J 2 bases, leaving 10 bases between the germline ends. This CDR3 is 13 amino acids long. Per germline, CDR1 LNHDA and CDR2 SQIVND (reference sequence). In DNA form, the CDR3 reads TGTGCCAGTAAACTAGCCGCCACAGATACGCAGTATTTT. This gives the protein CASKLAATDTQYF.

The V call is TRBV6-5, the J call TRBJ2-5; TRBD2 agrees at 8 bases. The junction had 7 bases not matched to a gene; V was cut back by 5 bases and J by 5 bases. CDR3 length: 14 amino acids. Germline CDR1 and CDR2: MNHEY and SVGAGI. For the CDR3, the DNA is TGTGCCAGCAGTCGGGGGGGGGCGGAGGAGACCCAGTACTTC. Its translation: CASSRGGAEETQYF.

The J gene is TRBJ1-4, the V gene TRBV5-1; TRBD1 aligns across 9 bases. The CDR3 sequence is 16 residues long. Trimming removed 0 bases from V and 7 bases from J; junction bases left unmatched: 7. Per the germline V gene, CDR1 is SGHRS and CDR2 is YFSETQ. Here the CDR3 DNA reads TGCGCCAGCAGCTTGGGATTATCGGGACAGGGTGAAAAACTGTTTTTT. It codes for CASSLGLSGQGEKLFF. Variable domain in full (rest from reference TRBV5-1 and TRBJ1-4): KAGVTQTPRYLIKTRGQQVTLSCSPISGHRSVSWYQQTPGQGLQFLFEYFSETQRNKGNFPGRFSGRQFSNSRSEMNVSTLELGDSALYLCASSLGLSGQGEKLFFGSGTQLSVL.

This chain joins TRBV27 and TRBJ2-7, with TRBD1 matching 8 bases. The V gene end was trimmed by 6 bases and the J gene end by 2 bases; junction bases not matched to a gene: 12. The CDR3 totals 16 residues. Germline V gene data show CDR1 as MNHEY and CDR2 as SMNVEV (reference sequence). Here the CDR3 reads CASSSNRQGPPYEQYF. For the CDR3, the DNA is TGTGCCAGCAGCTCCAATCGACAGGGGCCACCCTACGAGCAGTACTTC.

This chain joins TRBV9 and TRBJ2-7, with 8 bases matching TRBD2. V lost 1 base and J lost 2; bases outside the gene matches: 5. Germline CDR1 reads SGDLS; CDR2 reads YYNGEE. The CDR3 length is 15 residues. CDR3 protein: CASSVRGGTPYEQYF. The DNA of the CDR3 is TGTGCCAGCAGCGTACGCGGGGGGACTCCCTACGAGCAGTACTTC. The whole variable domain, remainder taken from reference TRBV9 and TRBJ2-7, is DSGVTQTPKHLITATGQRVTLRCSPRSGDLSVYWYQQSLDQGLQFLIQYYNGEERAKGNILERFSAQQFPDLHSELNLSSLELGDSALYFCASSVRGGTPYEQYFGPGTRLTVT.

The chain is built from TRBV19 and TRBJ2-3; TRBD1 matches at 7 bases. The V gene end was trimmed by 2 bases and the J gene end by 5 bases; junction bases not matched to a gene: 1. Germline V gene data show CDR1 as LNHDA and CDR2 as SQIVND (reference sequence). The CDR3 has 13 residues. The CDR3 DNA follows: TGTGCCAGTAGTATAAGGGACAGAGATACGCAGTATTTT. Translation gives CASSIRDRDTQYF. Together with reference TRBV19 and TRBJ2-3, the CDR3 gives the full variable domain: DGGITQSPKYLFRKEGQNVTLSCEQNLNHDAMYWYRQDPGQGLRLIYYSQIVNDFQKGDIAEGYSVSREKKESFPLTVTSAQKNPTAFYLCASSIRDRDTQYFGPGTRLTVL.

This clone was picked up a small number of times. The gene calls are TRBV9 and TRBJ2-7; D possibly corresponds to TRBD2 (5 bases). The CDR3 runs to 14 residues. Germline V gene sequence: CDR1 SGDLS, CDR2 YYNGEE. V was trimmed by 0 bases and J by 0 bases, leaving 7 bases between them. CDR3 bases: TGTGCCAGCAGCGTAGTTGGGAGCTCCTACGAGCAGTACTTC. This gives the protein CASSVVGSSYEQYF.

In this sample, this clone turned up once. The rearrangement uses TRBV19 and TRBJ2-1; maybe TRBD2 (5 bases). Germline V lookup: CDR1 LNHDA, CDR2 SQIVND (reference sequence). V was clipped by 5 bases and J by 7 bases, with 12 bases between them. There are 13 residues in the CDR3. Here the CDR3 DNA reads TGTGCCAGTAGTGCGTCCTCGGGGAATGAGCAGTTCTTC. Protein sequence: CASSASSGNEQFF.

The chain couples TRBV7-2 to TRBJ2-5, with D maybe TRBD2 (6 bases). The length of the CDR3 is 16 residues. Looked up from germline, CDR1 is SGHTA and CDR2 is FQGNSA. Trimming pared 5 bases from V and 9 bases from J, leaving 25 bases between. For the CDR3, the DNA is TGTGCCAGCAGCCTCCTCCCGGGGCCCGGGGGTGGGGCCCAGTACTTC. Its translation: CASSLLPGPGGGAQYF.

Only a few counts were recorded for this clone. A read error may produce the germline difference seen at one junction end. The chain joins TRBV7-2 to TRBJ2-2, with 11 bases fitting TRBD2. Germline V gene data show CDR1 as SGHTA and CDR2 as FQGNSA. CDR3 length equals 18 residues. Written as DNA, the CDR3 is TGTGCCAGCAACTTAGCGGGGGGGTCTCGACTTGGGACCGGGGAGCTGTTTTTT. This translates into CASNLAGGSRLGTGELFF.

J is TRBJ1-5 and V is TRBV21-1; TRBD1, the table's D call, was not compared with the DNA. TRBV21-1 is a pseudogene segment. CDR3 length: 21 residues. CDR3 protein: CASSTSPMLNGTGYVNQPQHF. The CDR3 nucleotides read TGTGCCAGCAGCACATCCCCCATGTTAAACGGGACAGGGTACGTCAATCAGCCCCAGCATTTT.

For the CDR3, the DNA is TGTGCCAGCAGGCTGACAGGGGGCGCGGAAAATGAGCAGTTCTTC. Translated, it gives CASRLTGGAENEQFF. This chain joins TRBV6-5 and TRBJ2-1, with 10 positions matching TRBD1. Trimming cost V 6 bases and J 7 bases; bases outside gene matches: 9. The germline gives CDR1 MNHEY, CDR2 SVGAGI. This CDR3 is built from 15 residues.

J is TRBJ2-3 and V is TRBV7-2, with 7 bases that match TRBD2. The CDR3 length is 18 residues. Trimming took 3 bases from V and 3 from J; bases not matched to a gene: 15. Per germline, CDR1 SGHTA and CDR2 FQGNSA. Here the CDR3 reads CASSFSTLAVGVTDTQYF. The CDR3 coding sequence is TGTGCCAGCAGCTTCTCCACCCTAGCGGTCGGGGTGACAGATACGCAGTATTTT. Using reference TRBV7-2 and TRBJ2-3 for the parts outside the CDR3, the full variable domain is GAGVSQSPSNKVTEKGKDVELRCDPISGHTALYWYRQSLGQGLEFLIYFQGNSAPDKSGLPSDRFSAERTGGSVSTLTIQRTQQEDSAVYLCASSFSTLAVGVTDTQYFGPGTRLTVL.

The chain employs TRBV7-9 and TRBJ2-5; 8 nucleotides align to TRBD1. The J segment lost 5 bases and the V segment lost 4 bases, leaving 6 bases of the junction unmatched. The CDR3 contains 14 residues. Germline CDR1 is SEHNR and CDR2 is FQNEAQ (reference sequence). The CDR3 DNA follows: TGTGCCAGCAGCTCCCAGGACAGGGCGGAGACCCAGTACTTC. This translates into CASSSQDRAETQYF.

The CDR3 is CATSSPEVSYNEQFF. Here the CDR3 DNA reads TGTGCCACCAGCAGCCCGGAGGTTTCCTACAATGAGCAGTTCTTC. This chain joins TRBV15 and TRBJ2-1; D is possibly TRBD2 (5 bases). Deletions cut 3 bases from V and 1 base from J, with 10 bases between. The CDR3 is 15 residues long. CDR1 and CDR2 (germline): LNHNV, YYDKDF (reference sequence). Variable domain in full (rest from reference TRBV15 and TRBJ2-1): DAMVIQNPRYQVTQFGKPVTLSCSQTLNHNVMYWYQQKSSQAPKLLFHYYDKDFNNEADTPDNFQSRRPNTSFCFLDIRSPGLGDTAMYLCATSSPEVSYNEQFFGPGTRLTVL.

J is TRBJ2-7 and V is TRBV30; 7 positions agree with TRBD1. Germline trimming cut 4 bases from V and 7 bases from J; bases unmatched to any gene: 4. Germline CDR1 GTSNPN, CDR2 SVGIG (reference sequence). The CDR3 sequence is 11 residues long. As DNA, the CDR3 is TGTGCCTGGACTACAGGGGTTGAGCAGTACTTC. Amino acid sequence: CAWTTGVEQYF.

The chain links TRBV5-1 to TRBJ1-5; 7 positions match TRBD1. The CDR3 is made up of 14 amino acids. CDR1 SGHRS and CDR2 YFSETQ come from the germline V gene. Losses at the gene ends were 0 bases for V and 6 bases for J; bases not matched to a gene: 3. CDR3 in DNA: TGCGCCAGCAGCTTGGTGGCAGGGGGTCAGCCCCAGCATTTT. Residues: CASSLVAGGQPQHF. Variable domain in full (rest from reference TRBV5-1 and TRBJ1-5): KAGVTQTPRYLIKTRGQQVTLSCSPISGHRSVSWYQQTPGQGLQFLFEYFSETQRNKGNFPGRFSGRQFSNSRSEMNVSTLELGDSALYLCASSLVAGGQPQHFGDGTRLSIL.

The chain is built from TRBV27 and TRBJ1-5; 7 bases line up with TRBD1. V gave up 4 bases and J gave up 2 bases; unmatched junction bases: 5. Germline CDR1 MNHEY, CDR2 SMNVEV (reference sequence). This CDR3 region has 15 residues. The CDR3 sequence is CASSSRQGGNQPQHF. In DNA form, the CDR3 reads TGTGCCAGCAGTTCCCGACAGGGTGGCAATCAGCCCCAGCATTTT.

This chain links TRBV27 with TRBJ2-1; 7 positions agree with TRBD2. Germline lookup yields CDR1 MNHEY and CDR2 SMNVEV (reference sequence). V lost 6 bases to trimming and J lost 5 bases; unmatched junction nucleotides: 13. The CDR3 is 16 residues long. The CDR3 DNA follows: TGTGCCAGCAGCCACCTCCCCATTACTAGCGACAATGAGCAGTTCTTC. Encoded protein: CASSHLPITSDNEQFF.

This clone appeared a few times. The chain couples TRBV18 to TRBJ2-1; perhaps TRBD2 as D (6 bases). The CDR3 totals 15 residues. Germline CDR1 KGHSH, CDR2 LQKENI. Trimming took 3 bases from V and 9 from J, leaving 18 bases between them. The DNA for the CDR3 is TGTGCCAGCTCACCGCTACCGGGTGGGGGAGGTGAGCAGTTCTTC. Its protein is CASSPLPGGGGEQFF.

The CDR3 reads CATSDFGETQYF. CDR3 sequence (DNA): TGTGCCACCAGTGATTTCGGGGAGACCCAGTACTTC. This rearrangement joins TRBV24-1 to TRBJ2-5, with D uncertain. The CDR3 has 12 amino acids. Germline V lookup: CDR1 KGHDR, CDR2 SFDVKD. V lost 1 base to trimming and J lost 5 bases, with 4 bases between them.

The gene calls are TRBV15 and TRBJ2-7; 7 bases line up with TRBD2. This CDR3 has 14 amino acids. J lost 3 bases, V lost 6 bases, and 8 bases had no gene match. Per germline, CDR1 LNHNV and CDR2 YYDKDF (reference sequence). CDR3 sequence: CATRGGRGVYEQYF. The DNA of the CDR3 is TGTGCCACCAGGGGGGGGAGGGGAGTCTACGAGCAGTACTTC. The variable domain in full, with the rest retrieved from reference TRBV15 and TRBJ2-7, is DAMVIQNPRYQVTQFGKPVTLSCSQTLNHNVMYWYQQKSSQAPKLLFHYYDKDFNNEADTPDNFQSRRPNTSFCFLDIRSPGLGDTAMYLCATRGGRGVYEQYFGPGTRLTVT.